This T cell receptor beta chain was sequenced for a study of blood T cell repertoires in COVID-19. Overall study: The analysed material was cDNA or gDNA that came from T cells, B-cell-depleted T cells, or PBMCs.

The V gene end was trimmed by 4 bases and the J gene end by 6 bases; junction bases not matched to a gene: 0. This CDR3 is 13 amino acids long. Germline V CDR1 and CDR2: MNHEY, SMNVEV (reference sequence). Per the authors' pipeline: Amplification of reference gene primers was used by the study to estimate nucleated cell counts. Sequencing used immunoSEQ multiplex PCR; TCRdb keeps in-frame clones, though not all of them. The DNA gave D and trimming, while V, J and clone size come from that table. In the table there are roughly 140,000 clones, 80% of which are singletons. Sequences were obtained from peripheral blood. The receptor's source is a man between 65 and 79 years old who had recovered from COVID-19. The rearrangement joins TRBV27 to TRBJ1-5, with 10 bases aligning to TRBD1. The CDR3 here is CASSWTGGQPQHF. The CDR3 nucleotides read TGTGCCAGCAGTTGGACAGGGGGTCAGCCCCAGCATTTT.